One and the same sample provided the 26 T cell receptor beta chains below, sequenced in a study of blood T cell repertoires in COVID-19. Repertoires were generated with immunoSEQ multiplex PCR, while TCRdb's copy carries only in-frame clones and drops some. This sample yields 75,000 to 100,000 clones, of which less than 90% are seen a single time; around 20% belongs to the top ten. The sequenced sample consisted of peripheral blood. The source of these receptors is a woman of 80 years or more with acute or convalescent COVID-19.

The gene calls are TRBV11-2 and TRBJ2-7, with a tentative D call TRBD1 (6 bases). Trimming shortened V by 0 bases and J by 2 bases, and 8 bases separated the two germline ends. The germline gives CDR1 SGHAT, CDR2 FQNNGV. CDR3 length: 14 amino acids. CDR3 in DNA: TGTGCCAGCAGCTTAGAAACAGGGCCCTACGAGCAGTACTTC. This sequence encodes CASSLETGPYEQYF. The complete variable domain, with remaining parts taken from reference TRBV11-2 and TRBJ2-7, reads EAGVAQSPRYKIIEKRQSVAFWCNPISGHATLYWYQQILGQGPKLLIQFQNNGVVDDSQLPKDRFSAERLKGVDSTLKIQPAKLEDSAVYLCASSLETGPYEQYFGPGTRLTVT.

V gene TRBV29-1 combines with J gene TRBJ2-3; 8 bases match TRBD2. The germline CDR1 and CDR2 sequences are SQVTM and ANQGSEA. CDR3 size: 17 residues. V was pared by 0 bases and J by 4 bases, with 12 bases of the junction left unmatched. The CDR3 loop is CSVEDLDGAGGPDTQYF. The CDR3 region has the DNA TGCAGCGTTGAAGACCTCGATGGGGCGGGGGGCCCAGATACGCAGTATTTT.

The rearrangement links TRBV9 to TRBJ1-6; weak D call: TRBD1 (6 bases). Trimming took 2 bases from V and 6 from J, leaving 12 bases between them. Germline V lookup: CDR1 SGDLS, CDR2 YYNGEE. The CDR3 length is 15 residues. CDR3 sequence (DNA): TGTGCCAGCAGCGTTGAGGGGGGGAGTAATTCACCCCTCCACTTT. This codes for CASSVEGGSNSPLHF.

This sequence joins TRBV5-1 and TRBJ2-5; 12 bases match TRBD2. V gave up 4 bases and J gave up 1 base; unmatched junction bases: 11. CDR3 size: 18 residues. Germline loops: CDR1 SGHRS, CDR2 YFSETQ. The CDR3 sequence: CASSIGRTSGEIQETQYF. The DNA of the CDR3 is TGCGCCAGCAGCATAGGCAGGACTAGCGGGGAGATCCAAGAGACCCAGTACTTC.

The CDR3 DNA follows: TGCAGCGTTGTGGAGGGGACAGGGGGCGGGAATGAGCAGTTCTTC. Translated, it gives CSVVEGTGGGNEQFF. The J gene is TRBJ2-1, the V gene TRBV29-1; 12 nucleotides align to TRBD1. Trimming at V came to 4 bases and at J to 7 bases, leaving 8 bases not matched to a gene. The CDR3 is 15 residues long. Germline V gene lookup returns CDR1 SQVTM and CDR2 ANQGSEA.

This chain links TRBV5-1 with TRBJ1-6; D is possibly TRBD1 (6 bases). Germline assignment: CDR1 SGHRS and CDR2 YFSETQ. V shed 0 bases and J shed 6 bases, with 10 bases lying between them. The CDR3 totals 15 residues. CDR3 protein: CASSLVFRGNSPLHF. The CDR3 DNA is TGCGCCAGCAGCTTGGTGTTCAGGGGTAATTCACCCCTCCACTTT.

This chain joins TRBV10-3 and TRBJ1-2; 8 bases match TRBD1. Trimming cost V 2 bases and J 8 bases; bases outside gene matches: 10. Per the germline V gene, CDR1 is ENHRY and CDR2 is SYGVKD. This CDR3 is built from 15 residues. CDR3: CAISETNTGGKGYTF. DNA for the CDR3: TGTGCCATCAGTGAGACCAATACAGGGGGGAAAGGCTACACCTTC.

J is TRBJ1-5 and V is TRBV3-1 (or the pseudogene TRBV3-2), with D tentatively TRBD1 (5 bases). The CDR3 runs 14 residues. Trimming shortened V by 4 bases and J by 0 bases, and 7 bases separated the two germline ends. Germline lookup yields CDR1 LGHDT and CDR2 YNNKEL (reference sequence). CDR3 amino acids: CASSRTYSNQPQHF. CDR3 coding DNA: TGTGCCAGCAGCCGGACATATAGCAATCAGCCCCAGCATTTT.

The CDR3 sequence: CASSPRAREGYTF. Written as DNA, the CDR3 is TGTGCCAGCAGCCCCAGGGCCCGGGAGGGCTACACCTTC. This chain links TRBV12-3 or TRBV12-4 with TRBJ1-2, with a weak D call TRBD1 (5 bases). CDR3 size: 13 residues. Trimming left V 6 bases short and J 8 bases short, with 16 bases between.

This clone was observed a few times. The V gene is TRBV11-3, the J gene TRBJ2-7; 8 nucleotides agree with TRBD1. Germline CDR1 and CDR2: SGHNT and YENEEA. V trimming: 5 bases; J trimming: 4 bases; junction bases outside the gene matches: 4. The CDR3 is 13 amino acids. Here the CDR3 reads CASSRDRKYEQYF. As DNA, the CDR3 is TGTGCCAGCAGCAGGGACAGGAAGTACGAGCAGTACTTC. The complete variable domain, with remaining parts taken from reference TRBV11-3 and TRBJ2-7, reads EAGVVQSPRYKIIEKKQPVAFWCNPISGHNTLYWYLQNLGQGPELLIRYENEEAVDDSQLPKDRFSAERLKGVDSTLKIQPAELGDSAVYLCASSRDRKYEQYFGPGTRLTVT.

V usage is TRBV5-1 and J usage is TRBJ1-6; 7 bases fit TRBD1. The CDR3 loop spans 14 amino acids. Germline-derived CDR1 and CDR2 are SGHRS and YFSETQ. V was pared by 2 bases and J by 5 bases, with 1 base of the junction left unmatched. Here the CDR3 DNA reads TGCGCCAGCAGCTTCACAGGGGATAATTCACCCCTCCACTTT. Translating gives CASSFTGDNSPLHF.

This sequence joins TRBV11-2 and TRBJ2-7, with a tentative D call TRBD2 (6 bases). The germline gives CDR1 SGHAT, CDR2 FQNNGV. V lost 0 bases to trimming and J lost 2 bases, with 11 bases between them. This CDR3 comprises 15 residues. Here the CDR3 DNA reads TGTGCCAGCAGCTTAGAGTATGGACTAACCTACGAGCAGTACTTC. This sequence encodes CASSLEYGLTYEQYF.

The genes are TRBV3-1 (or the pseudogene TRBV3-2) and TRBJ1-6, with unresolved D. Trimming removed 5 bases at V and 4 bases at J, with 3 bases between. The CDR3 extends over 12 amino acids. Germline V gene lookup returns CDR1 LGHDT and CDR2 YNNKEL (reference sequence). The DNA of the CDR3 is TGTGCCAGCAGCTCTTATAATTCACCCCTCCACTTT. Residues: CASSSYNSPLHF.

This clone was counted between two and nine times. This chain connects TRBV13 to TRBJ2-1; the match to TRBD2 covers 13 bases. J was trimmed by 0 bases and V by 2 bases; bases with no gene match: 10. The CDR3 sequence is 20 residues long. Looked up from germline, CDR1 is PRHDT and CDR2 is FYEKMQ (reference sequence). CDR3 DNA sequence: TGTGCCAGCAGCTTAAGGCGACTAGCGGGGGGTTCCAGCTCCTACAATGAGCAGTTCTTC. It specifies CASSLRRLAGGSSSYNEQFF.

The chain couples TRBV3-1 (or the pseudogene TRBV3-2) to TRBJ1-2; weak D call: TRBD1 (5 bases). The V gene lost 1 base and the J gene lost 8 bases, with 20 bases spanning the gap. There are 16 residues in the CDR3. From germline, CDR1 is LGHDT and CDR2 YNNKEL (reference sequence). The CDR3 reads CASSQGTAGLVWGYTF. The CDR3, as DNA: TGTGCCAGCAGCCAAGGCACGGCGGGGCTTGTTTGGGGCTACACCTTC.

This clone was counted only a few times. The chain is built from TRBV2 and TRBJ1-5; D possibly corresponds to TRBD1 (5 bases). V dropped 5 bases and J dropped 1 base, with 12 bases sitting between them. CDR1 and CDR2 from the germline V gene are SNHLY and FYNNEI. The CDR3 runs 15 residues. CDR3: CASSKTDDSNQPQHF. The CDR3 bases are TGTGCCAGCAGTAAGACAGACGACAGCAATCAGCCCCAGCATTTT.

This chain uses TRBV3-1 (or the pseudogene TRBV3-2) with TRBJ1-5; D unclear. The CDR3 runs to 13 residues. The germline V gene encodes CDR1 LGHDT and CDR2 YNNKEL (reference sequence). Trimming left V 0 bases short and J 7 bases short, with 7 bases between. The CDR3 sequence: CASSQDRRQPQHF. In DNA, the CDR3 is TGTGCCAGCAGCCAAGATAGGAGACAGCCCCAGCATTTT.

This clone was found a few times. The V call is TRBV7-9, the J call TRBJ2-5; 7 positions match TRBD2. After removal of 5 bases from V and 0 bases from J, the junction contained 9 bases not matched to a gene. Germline V lookup: CDR1 SEHNR, CDR2 FQNEAQ (reference sequence). The CDR3 is 16 amino acids. In DNA form, the CDR3 reads TGTGCCAGCAGCCCGGTGAGGCGGGGGAACCAAGAGACCCAGTACTTC. Residues: CASSPVRRGNQETQYF.

The V and J genes are TRBV10-3 and TRBJ2-7; D might be TRBD1 (6 bases). There are 14 residues in the CDR3. Germline assignment: CDR1 ENHRY and CDR2 SYGVKD. The germline V and J ends were trimmed by 10 bases and 0 bases, with 16 bases remaining between them. The CDR3 bases are TGTGCCACGGGGCACCGGGACAACTCCTACGAGCAGTACTTC. Protein sequence: CATGHRDNSYEQYF.

The chain combines TRBV2 with TRBJ1-6, with 8 bases that match TRBD1. The ends lost 7 bases at V and 8 bases at J; junction bases unmatched: 16. Germline CDR1 and CDR2: SNHLY and FYNNEI. The CDR3 runs 17 residues. DNA for the CDR3: TGTGCCAGCACCCCGACGTATTCCGGGACAGGACATTCACCCCTCCACTTT. This translates into CASTPTYSGTGHSPLHF.

This CDR3 is CAWSARDRKNSPLHF. As DNA, the CDR3 is TGTGCCTGGAGCGCACGGGACAGAAAGAATTCACCCCTCCACTTT. V is TRBV30 and J is TRBJ1-6; 7 bases match TRBD1. This CDR3 spans 15 amino acids. The germline CDR1 and CDR2 sequences are GTSNPN and SVGIG (reference sequence). Unmatched junction bases numbered 9, after V lost 3 bases and J lost 7 bases. The full variable domain, in which reference TRBV30 and TRBJ1-6 provide the parts outside the CDR3, is SQTIHQWPATLVQPVGSPLSLECTVEGTSNPNLYWYRQAAGRGLQLLFYSVGIGQISSEVPQNLSASRPQDRQFILSSKKLLLSDSGFYLCAWSARDRKNSPLHFGNGTRLTVT.

The chain couples TRBV4-1 to TRBJ1-1; D ambiguous. The CDR3 covers 12 residues. The V end lost 8 bases, the J end lost 0 bases, and 7 bases lay between the germline ends. Germline V CDR1 and CDR2: MGHRA, YSYEKL. The CDR3 loop is CASEGLNTEAFF. The CDR3 nucleotides are TGCGCCAGCGAGGGATTGAACACTGAAGCTTTCTTT.

Written as DNA, the CDR3 is TGTGCCAGCAGCTTCGGACAGGCCTACGGCTACACCTTC. Translating it yields CASSFGQAYGYTF. The gene calls are TRBV5-5 and TRBJ1-2; TRBD1 aligns across 7 bases. This CDR3 has 13 residues. V lost 2 bases, J lost 8 bases, and 6 bases stayed unmatched. CDR1 SGHKS and CDR2 YYEKEE come from the germline V gene (reference sequence).

This chain uses TRBV9 with TRBJ2-7; no clear D. Germline V gives CDR1 SGDLS, CDR2 YYNGEE. The CDR3 is made up of 16 amino acids. V gave up 0 bases and J gave up 0 bases, with 13 bases separating them. The CDR3 DNA reads TGTGCCAGCAGCGTAGGGTCTCGCGGAGACTCCTACGAGCAGTACTTC. Translating it yields CASSVGSRGDSYEQYF. Drawing the rest from reference TRBV9 and TRBJ2-7, the complete variable domain is DSGVTQTPKHLITATGQRVTLRCSPRSGDLSVYWYQQSLDQGLQFLIQYYNGEERAKGNILERFSAQQFPDLHSELNLSSLELGDSALYFCASSVGSRGDSYEQYFGPGTRLTVT.

This chain joins TRBV9 and TRBJ1-4; 9 positions match TRBD1. V gave up 3 bases and J gave up 8 bases; unmatched junction bases: 5. Germline-derived CDR1 and CDR2 are SGDLS and YYNGEE. This CDR3 is 14 amino acids long. CDR3 nucleotides: TGTGCCAGCAGCGCGGGGACAGGGCGGGAAAAACTGTTTTTT. The encoded protein is CASSAGTGREKLFF.

The V gene is TRBV2, the J gene TRBJ2-7; D is undetermined. V was clipped by 6 bases and J by 0 bases, with 18 bases between them. Germline CDR1 SNHLY, CDR2 FYNNEI. The CDR3 runs to 16 residues. The CDR3 here is CASSPPDKPSSYEQYF. The CDR3 coding sequence is TGTGCCAGCAGCCCTCCCGACAAACCGAGCTCCTACGAGCAGTACTTC.